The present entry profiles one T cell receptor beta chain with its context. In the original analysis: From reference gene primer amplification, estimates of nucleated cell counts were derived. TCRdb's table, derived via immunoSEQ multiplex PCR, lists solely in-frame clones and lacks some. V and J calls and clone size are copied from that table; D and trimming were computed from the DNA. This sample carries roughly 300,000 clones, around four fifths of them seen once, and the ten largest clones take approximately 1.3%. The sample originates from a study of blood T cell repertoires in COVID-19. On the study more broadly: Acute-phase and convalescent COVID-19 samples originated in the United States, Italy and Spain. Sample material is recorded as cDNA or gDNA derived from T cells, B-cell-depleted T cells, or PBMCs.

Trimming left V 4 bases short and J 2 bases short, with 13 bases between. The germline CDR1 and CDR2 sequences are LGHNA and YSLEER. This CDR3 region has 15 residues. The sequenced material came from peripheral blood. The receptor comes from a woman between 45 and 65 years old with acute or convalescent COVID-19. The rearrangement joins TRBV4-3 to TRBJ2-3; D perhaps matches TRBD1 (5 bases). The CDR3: CASSRSPGNTDTQYF. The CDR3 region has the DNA TGCGCCAGCAGCCGGTCCCCAGGGAACACAGATACGCAGTATTTT.